This T cell receptor beta chain was documented in a study of blood T cell repertoires in COVID-19. About the study: The United States, Italy and Spain supplied acute and convalescent COVID-19 samples. PBMCs, B-cell-depleted T cells, or T cells provided the cDNA or gDNA that made up the material.

Germline lookup yields CDR1 SGHAT and CDR2 FQNNGV. V lost 5 bases and J lost 0; bases outside the gene matches: 11. The CDR3 is made up of 17 amino acids. This clone is a singleton in its sample. Original methodology: Reference gene primer amplification yielded estimated nucleated cell counts. The assay was immunoSEQ multiplex PCR, and TCRdb's table has in-frame clones only and misses some. V, J and clone size reflect that table, while D and trimming were determined from the DNA. This table has about 250,000 clones, approximately 83% appearing once. The rearrangement links TRBV11-2 to TRBJ1-1; 8 bases are shared with TRBD1. The sequence was collected from a man aged 50 or older with active or convalescent COVID-19. Sequencing was performed on peripheral blood. CDR3 loop: CASSPGQGYRMNTEAFF. The CDR3 DNA sequence: TGTGCCAGCAGCCCAGGACAGGGATACAGAATGAACACTGAAGCTTTCTTT.